The 30 T cell receptor beta chains below come from one sample, sequenced in a study of blood T cell repertoires in COVID-19. Assay used: immunoSEQ multiplex PCR; TCRdb lists only in-frame clones, some missing. The sample contains about 240,000 clones, approximately 90% of which appear only once. The sample was PBMCs or T cells enriched from blood (not recorded which). Receptor source: a woman aged 30 to 39 who had recovered from COVID-19.

This clone was seen a few times. The chain links TRBV28 to TRBJ2-1; 10 positions match TRBD2. Germline V gene data show CDR1 as MDHEN and CDR2 as SYDVKM. The CDR3 extends over 15 amino acids. J was trimmed by 6 bases and V by 6 bases; bases with no gene match: 8. The CDR3 sequence is CASRTPGLASNEQFF. In DNA form, the CDR3 reads TGTGCCAGCAGAACTCCGGGACTAGCGTCCAATGAGCAGTTCTTC.

The rearrangement joins TRBV6-2 or TRBV6-3 to TRBJ2-6; maybe TRBD1 (5 bases). CDR3 length equals 17 residues. In germline, CDR1 is MNHEY, CDR2 SVGEGT. Trimming took 2 bases from V and 1 from J, leaving 12 bases between them. CDR3 region: CASSYDSRLSGANVLTF. In nucleotides, the CDR3 is TGTGCCAGCAGTTACGACAGTAGACTTTCTGGGGCCAACGTCCTGACTTTC.

The chain recombines TRBV28 with TRBJ2-5; D is perhaps TRBD1 (5 bases). The CDR3 length is 15 residues. Deletions cut 2 bases from V and 6 bases from J, with 16 bases between. CDR1 is MDHEN and CDR2 is SYDVKM in the germline V gene. The CDR3 sequence: CASSLGSQGEKTQYF. CDR3 nucleotide sequence: TGTGCCAGCAGTTTAGGTAGTCAGGGTGAAAAGACCCAGTACTTC.

This clone appeared a single time. For the CDR3, the DNA is TGTGCCATCGAGACAGGGTTAGGCACTGAAGCTTTCTTT. Translated: CAIETGLGTEAFF. The gene calls are TRBV6-5 and TRBJ1-1, with TRBD1 identical over 7 bases. Germline V CDR1 and CDR2: MNHEY, SVGAGI. Unmatched junction bases numbered 9, after V lost 10 bases and J lost 4 bases. The CDR3 runs 13 residues.

V usage is TRBV19 and J usage is TRBJ2-2; possibly TRBD1 for D (6 bases). Trimming took 7 bases from V and 0 from J, leaving 15 bases between them. Germline V lookup: CDR1 LNHDA, CDR2 SQIVND (reference sequence). CDR3 length: 16 residues. The CDR3 here is CASTPQGSANTGELFF. The CDR3 DNA sequence: TGTGCCAGTACCCCACAGGGTTCGGCGAACACCGGGGAGCTGTTTTTT. The whole variable domain, remainder taken from reference TRBV19 and TRBJ2-2, is DGGITQSPKYLFRKEGQNVTLSCEQNLNHDAMYWYRQDPGQGLRLIYYSQIVNDFQKGDIAEGYSVSREKKESFPLTVTSAQKNPTAFYLCASTPQGSANTGELFFGEGSRLTVL.

This chain links TRBV27 with TRBJ1-6; possibly TRBD1 for D (5 bases). The V gene's germline CDR1 is MNHEY and CDR2 SMNVEV (reference sequence). V lost 4 bases and J 10 bases, leaving 20 bases between the germline ends. The CDR3 spans 16 residues. CDR3 sequence: CASSSLPSRDGSPLHF. CDR3 sequence (DNA): TGTGCCAGCAGTTCCCTACCGTCCAGGGATGGCTCACCCCTCCACTTT.

The J gene is TRBJ2-7, the V gene TRBV19; 11 bases fit TRBD1. The ends lost 5 bases at V and 6 bases at J; junction bases unmatched: 9. Germline V lookup: CDR1 LNHDA, CDR2 SQIVND (reference sequence). The CDR3 is 15 residues long. The chain's CDR3 is CASSRGTGGYGEQYF. The CDR3 DNA reads as TGTGCCAGTAGTCGAGGGACAGGGGGTTACGGCGAGCAGTACTTC.

This chain uses TRBV3-1 (or the pseudogene TRBV3-2) with TRBJ1-5; D possibly corresponds to TRBD1 (5 bases). This CDR3 has 14 residues. V was clipped by 0 bases and J by 6 bases, with 9 bases between them. Germline V gives CDR1 LGHDT, CDR2 YNNKEL (reference sequence). CDR3 sequence reads: CASSQDHRRQPQHF. The CDR3 DNA sequence: TGTGCCAGCAGCCAAGATCACAGGCGTCAGCCCCAGCATTTT.

V and J are TRBV6-5 and TRBJ2-7; tentatively, D is TRBD2 (6 bases). The CDR3 runs to 10 residues. The germline gives CDR1 MNHEY, CDR2 SVGAGI. Trimming took off 8 bases at V and 5 bases at J, with 7 bases between the two ends. Written as DNA, the CDR3 is TGTGCCAGCGGGGGGAACGAGCAGTACTTC. Residues: CASGGNEQYF.

The rearrangement links TRBV6-5 to TRBJ1-1; 8 nucleotides align to TRBD1. The CDR3 contains 13 residues. With 5 bases clipped from V and 3 bases from J, the junction kept 2 bases outside the gene matches. Germline V gene data show CDR1 as MNHEY and CDR2 as SVGAGI. The CDR3 DNA sequence: TGTGCCAGCAGTCCCAGGGGGCACACTGAAGCTTTCTTT. This translates into CASSPRGHTEAFF.

In DNA form, the CDR3 reads TGTGCCAGCAGCCAAGATCGCAGGGGACCCGGAAACACCATATATTTT. Its protein is CASSQDRRGPGNTIYF. This rearrangement joins TRBV4-2 to TRBJ1-3; maybe TRBD1 (6 bases). Trimming took 0 bases from V and 4 from J, leaving 13 bases between them. CDR3 length: 16 residues. CDR1 is LGHNA, CDR2 YNFKEQ, per germline.

This clone was detected only once. V usage is TRBV19 and J usage is TRBJ2-7; 7 positions match TRBD2. The junction had 5 bases not matched to a gene; V was cut back by 0 bases and J by 0 bases. The CDR3 is made up of 16 amino acids. Germline values: CDR1 LNHDA, CDR2 SQIVND (reference sequence). The DNA of the CDR3 is TGTGCCAGTAGTATAGATGGCGGGAGCAACTCCTACGAGCAGTACTTC. Translation gives CASSIDGGSNSYEQYF.

This chain connects TRBV6-5 to TRBJ1-1; a weak D match, TRBD1 (5 bases). CDR3 length: 14 residues. V was clipped by 11 bases and J by 3 bases, with 19 bases between them. Germline V gives CDR1 MNHEY, CDR2 SVGAGI. The CDR3 DNA reads as TGTGCCCGCCAAGCAGGGTCGGAGCACACTGAAGCTTTCTTT. Translating gives CARQAGSEHTEAFF.

The chain is built from TRBV6-5 and TRBJ1-2; 9 positions agree with TRBD1. The CDR3 consists of 15 residues. V was clipped by 6 bases and J by 4 bases; unmatched bases: 9. Germline V CDR1 and CDR2: MNHEY, SVGAGI. The CDR3 here is CASSDMLQGAYGYTF. The CDR3, as DNA: TGTGCCAGCAGCGACATGTTACAGGGGGCCTATGGCTACACCTTC.

On this clone itself: Germline and junction disagree at one end, which may indicate a read error. This rearrangement joins TRBV9 to TRBJ2-3, with TRBD1 as a possible D gene (6 bases). This CDR3 has 18 amino acids. The germline V gene encodes CDR1 SGDLS and CDR2 YYNGEE. The CDR3 spells CASSATPSEVGDTHTQYF. The DNA for the CDR3 is TGTGCCAGCAGCGCCACCCCTTCGGAGGTTGGGGACACACATACGCAGTATTTT.

The chain joins TRBV10-3 to TRBJ1-6; D may be TRBD1 (6 bases). CDR1 and CDR2 from the germline V gene are ENHRY and SYGVKD. V was clipped by 5 bases and J by 5 bases, with 10 bases between them. The CDR3 spans 14 residues. Here the CDR3 reads CAISPGVDNSPLHF. CDR3 nucleotide sequence: TGTGCCATCAGTCCAGGGGTGGATAATTCACCCCTCCACTTT.

The J gene is TRBJ2-1, the V gene TRBV5-4; D remains ambiguous. V lost 0 bases and J 5 bases, leaving 18 bases between the germline ends. The CDR3 runs to 17 residues. The V gene's germline CDR1 is SGHNT and CDR2 YYREEE (reference sequence). CDR3 coding DNA: TGTGCCAGCAGCTTGGATACGGCAGCTAGTATCCACAATGAGCAGTTCTTC. It yields the protein CASSLDTAASIHNEQFF.

The V gene is TRBV7-9, the J gene TRBJ1-5; D may be TRBD1 (6 bases). The germline V and J ends were trimmed by 4 bases and 4 bases, with 11 bases remaining between them. CDR1 is SEHNR and CDR2 is FQNEAQ in the germline V gene (reference sequence). CDR3 length: 14 amino acids. This CDR3 is CASSYGTLNQPQHF. DNA for the CDR3: TGTGCCAGCAGCTACGGGACACTTAATCAGCCCCAGCATTTT.

CDR3 loop: CASSHLRLADTYEQYF. CDR3 bases: TGCGCCAGCAGCCATCTCCGGCTAGCGGACACCTACGAGCAGTACTTC. The chain recombines TRBV4-3 with TRBJ2-7; 7 nucleotides agree with TRBD2. CDR1 LGHNA and CDR2 YSLEER come from the germline V gene. Trimming at V came to 3 bases and at J to 2 bases, leaving 10 bases not matched to a gene. The CDR3 runs 16 residues.

The rearrangement links TRBV9 to TRBJ1-4; 8 bases match TRBD1. CDR1 is SGDLS, CDR2 YYNGEE, per germline. The CDR3 runs to 14 residues. Trimming removed 2 bases from V and 7 bases from J; junction bases left unmatched: 4. The CDR3 here is CASSVAGGGEKLFF. The CDR3 nucleotides are TGTGCCAGCAGCGTGGCAGGGGGCGGTGAAAAACTGTTTTTT.

This clone came up once. This chain connects TRBV9 to TRBJ2-7; TRBD1 matches at 9 bases. The germline gives CDR1 SGDLS, CDR2 YYNGEE. The CDR3 is 15 amino acids. V gave up 3 bases and J gave up 0 bases; unmatched junction bases: 4. CDR3 region: CASSGRDRDSYEQYF. CDR3 bases: TGTGCCAGCAGCGGCCGGGACAGGGACTCCTACGAGCAGTACTTC.

The chain couples TRBV5-6 to TRBJ1-1, with D maybe TRBD1 (5 bases). CDR1 SGHDT and CDR2 YYEEEE come from the germline V gene. The CDR3 has 14 amino acids. Between the trimmed V and J ends, which lost 5 bases and 8 bases, there was a span of 19 bases. CDR3 DNA: TGTGCCAGCAGACCAGGGACTCTATTCGCCGAAGCTTTCTTT. Amino acid sequence: CASRPGTLFAEAFF.

This chain connects TRBV27 to TRBJ2-5; 8 bases are shared with TRBD1. This CDR3 contains 15 residues. Germline lookup yields CDR1 MNHEY and CDR2 SMNVEV (reference sequence). V was pared by 2 bases and J by 4 bases, with 6 bases of the junction left unmatched. CDR3 DNA sequence: TGTGCCAGCAGTTTAGTCCCGGACAGGGTAGAGACCCAGTACTTC. Translating gives CASSLVPDRVETQYF.

The table lists this clone with a count of one. CDR3 nucleotides: TGTGCCAGCAGCATGGGACACCAGAACACTGAAGCTTTCTTT. Protein product: CASSMGHQNTEAFF. The gene calls are TRBV7-2 and TRBJ1-1; the D gene is possibly TRBD1 (6 bases). The germline V gene encodes CDR1 SGHTA and CDR2 FQGNSA. V was pared by 5 bases and J by 1 base, with 11 bases between. The CDR3 loop spans 14 amino acids.

This chain joins TRBV4-2 and TRBJ2-1, with D unresolved. The CDR3 is made up of 14 amino acids. Trimming removed 1 base from V and 12 bases from J, with 16 bases in between. The germline V gene encodes CDR1 LGHNA and CDR2 YNFKEQ. The CDR3: CASSQGRYSSPQFF. The CDR3 DNA reads as TGTGCCAGCAGCCAAGGTAGGTATAGTAGCCCGCAGTTCTTC.

In DNA, the CDR3 is TGTGCCACCAGTGATAGGACAGGAGACAATGAGCAGTTCTTC. Protein: CATSDRTGDNEQFF. The chain uses TRBV24-1 and TRBJ2-1, with 7 bases fitting TRBD1. V shed 3 bases, J shed 5 bases, and the junction held 3 bases outside the gene matches. CDR1 is KGHDR, CDR2 SFDVKD, per germline. The CDR3 runs 14 residues.

V usage is TRBV18 and J usage is TRBJ2-1; no definite D call. The V gene's germline CDR1 is KGHSH and CDR2 LQKENI. Trimming took 1 base from V and 2 from J, leaving 9 bases between them. This CDR3 is built from 15 residues. DNA of the CDR3: TGTGCCAGCTCACCACTGAAGCTAGCCTACAATGAGCAGTTCTTC. The encoded protein is CASSPLKLAYNEQFF.

The chain combines TRBV2 with TRBJ2-7; the match to TRBD1 covers 7 bases. From germline, CDR1 is SNHLY and CDR2 FYNNEI. With V trimmed by 6 bases and J by 11 bases, 7 bases remained unmatched. The CDR3 is 11 amino acids. Written as DNA, the CDR3 is TGTGCCAGCAGCATCACAGGGGATGAGTACTTC. Amino acid sequence: CASSITGDEYF.

This clone was seen just once. This sequence joins TRBV5-4 and TRBJ2-1, with 8 bases aligning to TRBD2. This CDR3 has 14 amino acids. J lost 7 bases, V lost 4 bases, and 7 bases had no gene match. Germline V gene data show CDR1 as SGHNT and CDR2 as YYREEE (reference sequence). The CDR3 region is CASSPWTSSNEQFF. CDR3 sequence (DNA): TGTGCCAGCAGCCCATGGACTAGCTCAAATGAGCAGTTCTTC.

The genes are TRBV19 and TRBJ2-5, with 7 nucleotides matching TRBD1. Germline values: CDR1 LNHDA, CDR2 SQIVND (reference sequence). The CDR3 has 15 residues. The V segment lost 4 bases and the J segment 5 bases; nucleotides outside the gene matches: 10. This chain's CDR3 is CASSTRDRPIETQYF. DNA for the CDR3: TGTGCCAGTAGTACCAGGGACAGACCTATCGAGACCCAGTACTTC.